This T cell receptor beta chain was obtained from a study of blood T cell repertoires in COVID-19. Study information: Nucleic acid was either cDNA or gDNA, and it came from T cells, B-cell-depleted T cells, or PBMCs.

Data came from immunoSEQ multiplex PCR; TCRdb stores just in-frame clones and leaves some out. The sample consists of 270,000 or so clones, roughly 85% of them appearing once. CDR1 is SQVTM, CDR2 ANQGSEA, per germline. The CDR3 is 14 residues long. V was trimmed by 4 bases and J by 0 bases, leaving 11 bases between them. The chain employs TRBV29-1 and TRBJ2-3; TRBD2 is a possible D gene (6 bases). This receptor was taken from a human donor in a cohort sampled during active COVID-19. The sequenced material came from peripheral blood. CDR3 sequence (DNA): TGCAGCGTTGGGAGGGGTCCTAGCACAGATACGCAGTATTTT. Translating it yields CSVGRGPSTDTQYF.